The 31 T cell receptor beta chains in this list originate from one sample, sequenced in a study of shared clonotypes between healthy human individuals. Libraries were prepared by immunoSEQ multiplex PCR; TCRdb keeps only in-frame clonotypes and omits some of them. The table has 2 million to 2.5 million clones, just over 90% seen once. The sequenced sample was naive CD4+ T cells from PBMCs. The subset was: CD45RA+ positively selected. The receptors come from a man aged 18 to 30 in good health. Some clones in this sample may be carry-over from other donors' samples.

Note on this clone: In the same sample, other DNA sequences code for this CDR3. The gene calls are TRBV30 and TRBJ1-2, with D possibly matching TRBD1 (6 bases). The V gene lost 0 bases and the J gene lost 6 bases, with 11 bases spanning the gap. Germline lookup yields CDR1 GTSNPN and CDR2 SVGIG (reference sequence). This CDR3 is 13 amino acids long. The CDR3 loop is CAWSVQGVDGYTF. The CDR3, as DNA: TGTGCCTGGAGTGTACAGGGAGTGGATGGCTACACCTTC.

The chain combines TRBV19 with TRBJ1-5; D unclear. Trimming took 6 bases from V and 0 from J, leaving 9 bases between them. Germline-derived CDR1 and CDR2 are LNHDA and SQIVND (reference sequence). This CDR3 is built from 14 residues. The chain's CDR3 is CASRLLNSNQPQHF. In DNA, the CDR3 is TGTGCCAGTAGACTGCTTAATAGCAATCAGCCCCAGCATTTT. The variable domain in full, completed from reference TRBV19 and TRBJ1-5, reads DGGITQSPKYLFRKEGQNVTLSCEQNLNHDAMYWYRQDPGQGLRLIYYSQIVNDFQKGDIAEGYSVSREKKESFPLTVTSAQKNPTAFYLCASRLLNSNQPQHFGDGTRLSIL.

J is TRBJ1-4 and V is TRBV18, with a tentative D call TRBD1 (5 bases). V was pared by 6 bases and J by 4 bases, with 12 bases between. This CDR3 contains 14 residues. The germline V gene has CDR1 KGHSH and CDR2 LQKENI. This chain's CDR3 is CASSPGPHNEKLFF. For the CDR3, the DNA is TGTGCCAGCTCGCCGGGACCGCATAATGAAAAACTGTTTTTT.

The chain joins TRBV7-3 to TRBJ2-1; no reliable D call. Trimming stripped 4 bases from V and 0 bases from J, with 22 bases between. The CDR3 totals 19 residues. CDR1 SGHTA and CDR2 FQGTGA come from the germline V gene. As DNA, the CDR3 is TGTGCCAGCAGCTCCCCTCCCGGCTCGCCGGTCGGCTCCTACAATGAGCAGTTCTTC. Its translation: CASSSPPGSPVGSYNEQFF.

CDR3 amino acids: CASGTREVGSYEQYF. As DNA, the CDR3 is TGTGCCAGCGGGACACGGGAGGTTGGGTCCTACGAGCAGTACTTC. V gene TRBV18 combines with J gene TRBJ2-7; weak D call: TRBD2 (7 bases). Per germline, CDR1 KGHSH and CDR2 LQKENI. Trimming left V 8 bases short and J 1 base short, with 18 bases between. CDR3 size: 15 residues.

V is TRBV30 and J is TRBJ2-1; 10 nucleotides match TRBD2. CDR1 is GTSNPN, CDR2 SVGIG, per germline (reference sequence). This CDR3 region has 15 residues. The V segment lost 3 bases and the J segment 0 bases; nucleotides outside the gene matches: 2. CDR3 DNA: TGTGCCTGGAGAGGGACTAGCGCCTCCTACAATGAGCAGTTCTTC. Protein sequence: CAWRGTSASYNEQFF.

This chain links TRBV11-3 with TRBJ2-1; 8 nucleotides agree with TRBD2. V trimming: 5 bases; J trimming: 4 bases; junction bases outside the gene matches: 13. The CDR3 spans 17 residues. The germline V gene encodes CDR1 SGHNT and CDR2 YENEEA. CDR3 amino acids: CASSLKKTSGSYNEQFF. DNA of the CDR3: TGTGCCAGCAGCCTAAAGAAAACTAGCGGATCTTACAATGAGCAGTTCTTC.

The gene calls are TRBV4-2 and TRBJ1-3; D gene ambiguous. Germline loops: CDR1 LGHNA, CDR2 YNFKEQ. The CDR3 is 17 residues long. V lost 0 bases to trimming and J lost 0 bases, with 12 bases between them. CDR3 in amino acids: CASSQETAAVSGNTIYF. The CDR3 region has the DNA TGTGCCAGCAGCCAAGAAACAGCGGCGGTCTCTGGAAACACCATATATTTT.

This sequence joins TRBV5-1 and TRBJ2-1; D may be TRBD2 (5 bases). The V end was cut by 3 bases, the J end by 4 bases, with 11 bases between. The germline V gene encodes CDR1 SGHRS and CDR2 YFSETQ. The CDR3 is 14 residues long. The CDR3 loop is CASSSDEGYNEQFF. In nucleotides, the CDR3 is TGCGCCAGCAGCTCGGATGAGGGTTACAATGAGCAGTTCTTC.

The chain carries TRBV6-5 and TRBJ2-7, with 12 bases matching TRBD2. V gave up 6 bases and J gave up 7 bases; unmatched junction bases: 10. The V gene's germline CDR1 is MNHEY and CDR2 SVGAGI. The CDR3 runs 15 residues. The CDR3 DNA reads TGTGCCAGCAGCCTACCGACTAGCGGGAGAGATGAGCAGTACTTC. It yields the protein CASSLPTSGRDEQYF.

The V and J genes are TRBV10-3 and TRBJ1-1; no definite D call. Per the germline V gene, CDR1 is ENHRY and CDR2 is SYGVKD. The CDR3 has 13 amino acids. V lost 0 bases, J lost 7 bases, and 9 bases lay in between. CDR3: CAISESYQYEAFF. In DNA, the CDR3 is TGTGCCATCAGTGAGTCGTATCAATATGAAGCTTTCTTT.

CDR3 region: CASSQQSSGNTIYF. The CDR3 DNA sequence: TGTGCCAGCAGCCAACAGAGCTCTGGAAACACCATATATTTT. The V call is TRBV6-6, the J call TRBJ1-3, with D unclear. The germline V gene encodes CDR1 MNHNY and CDR2 SVGAGI (reference sequence). CDR3 size: 14 residues. V was clipped by 6 bases and J by 0 bases, with 9 bases between them.

This clone has only one observation. The gene calls are TRBV28 and TRBJ2-3; D is ambiguous. Trimming removed 2 bases at V and 4 bases at J, with 7 bases between. This CDR3 contains 13 residues. Germline-derived CDR1 and CDR2 are MDHEN and SYDVKM. CDR3 region: CASSLVGPDTQYF. The CDR3 DNA is TGTGCCAGCAGTTTAGTAGGCCCAGATACGCAGTATTTT.

This rearrangement joins TRBV4-3 to TRBJ1-1; TRBD1 matches 7 bases. The germline CDR1 and CDR2 sequences are LGHNA and YSLEER. This CDR3 contains 16 residues. J gave up 0 bases and V 2 bases, and 6 bases lay outside the gene matches. CDR3 DNA sequence: TGCGCCAGCAGCCAACACCAGGACAGGATGAACACTGAAGCTTTCTTT. Amino acids: CASSQHQDRMNTEAFF.

This clone was seen more than once but under ten times. The gene calls are TRBV28 and TRBJ1-1; unclear D gene. This CDR3 has 13 residues. The V gene lost 6 bases and the J gene lost 3 bases, with 11 bases spanning the gap. Germline assignment: CDR1 MDHEN and CDR2 SYDVKM. CDR3 sequence: CASRQMADTEAFF. The CDR3 DNA is TGTGCCAGCAGGCAGATGGCGGACACTGAAGCTTTCTTT.

The chain recombines TRBV6-1 with TRBJ2-3; D gene ambiguous. Germline values: CDR1 MNHNS, CDR2 SASEGT. V was cut by 2 bases and J by 5 bases, with 11 bases left in between. There are 14 residues in the CDR3. Here the CDR3 DNA reads TGTGCCAGCAGTGAATCATATAAATTAGATACGCAGTATTTT. It encodes CASSESYKLDTQYF.

The chain employs TRBV6-6 and TRBJ1-1, with 8 bases fitting TRBD1. The V and J ends lost 6 bases and 2 bases, in that order; junction bases with no gene match: 2. The CDR3 consists of 13 residues. Germline V gene data show CDR1 as MNHNY and CDR2 as SVGAGI (reference sequence). The CDR3 DNA reads TGTGCCAGCAGGGCAGGGGGCAACACTGAAGCTTTCTTT. Translation: CASRAGGNTEAFF.

The chain employs TRBV18 and TRBJ1-1; D unclear. From germline, CDR1 is KGHSH and CDR2 LQKENI. The CDR3 loop spans 15 amino acids. Trimming took off 2 bases at V and 1 base at J, with 11 bases between the two ends. The CDR3 here is CASSPGASRNTEAFF. CDR3 nucleotide sequence: TGTGCCAGCTCACCAGGCGCCTCGAGGAACACTGAAGCTTTCTTT.

The chain uses TRBV6-1 and TRBJ2-7; 8 bases are shared with TRBD2. V lost 0 bases to trimming and J lost 4 bases; unmatched junction nucleotides: 11. Germline V gene sequence: CDR1 MNHNS, CDR2 SASEGT. This CDR3 is 17 amino acids long. In nucleotides, the CDR3 is TGTGCCAGCAGTGAAGCGCGAGGAGCGGGGGCAGGTTACGAGCAGTACTTC. Amino acid sequence: CASSEARGAGAGYEQYF.

DNA of the CDR3: TGCAGCGTCCCCGCCGGGAGGCTAGCGGTCACAGATACGCAGTATTTT. It is translated as CSVPAGRLAVTDTQYF. V and J are TRBV29-1 and TRBJ2-3; 7 bases match TRBD2. The CDR3 sequence is 16 residues long. J was trimmed by 2 bases and V by 6 bases; bases with no gene match: 14. Germline V gene data show CDR1 as SQVTM and CDR2 as ANQGSEA.

The chain is built from TRBV20-1 and TRBJ2-4, with 7 bases fitting TRBD1. V was pared by 8 bases and J by 8 bases, with 6 bases of the junction left unmatched. The CDR3 runs to 11 residues. Germline V lookup: CDR1 DFQATT, CDR2 SNEGSKA (reference sequence). The CDR3 loop reads CSPRGGHIQYF. The CDR3 DNA follows: TGCAGTCCCAGAGGGGGCCACATTCAGTACTTC.

This chain uses TRBV28 with TRBJ1-2, with 10 bases lining up with TRBD1. Germline values: CDR1 MDHEN, CDR2 SYDVKM. CDR3 size: 16 residues. Losses at the gene ends were 1 base for V and 5 bases for J; bases not matched to a gene: 7. The DNA of the CDR3 is TGTGCCAGCAGTTTATTCCGGGACAGGGGTGGGTATGGCTACACCTTC. Its protein is CASSLFRDRGGYGYTF.

The chain joins TRBV28 to TRBJ2-3; possible D gene TRBD1, 6 bases. Germline V gene data show CDR1 as MDHEN and CDR2 as SYDVKM. CDR3 length equals 14 residues. Trimming removed 3 bases from V and 8 bases from J, with 15 bases in between. The CDR3 region has the DNA TGTGCCAGCAGTTTTCTATCAGGGGCCGCTACGCAGTATTTT. It encodes CASSFLSGAATQYF.

Concerning this clone: The identical CDR3 is also encoded by other nucleotide sequences in the sample. The chain links TRBV2 to TRBJ2-5; 7 bases match TRBD1. Germline V gives CDR1 SNHLY, CDR2 FYNNEI. After removal of 4 bases from V and 5 bases from J, the junction contained 4 bases not matched to a gene. This CDR3 has 13 residues. The DNA of the CDR3 is TGTGCCAGCAGTGGACAGGGCGGTGAGACCCAGTACTTC. The encoded protein is CASSGQGGETQYF.

The rearrangement links TRBV5-1 to TRBJ2-1; D may be TRBD1 (6 bases). Germline CDR1 is SGHRS and CDR2 is YFSETQ. V was pared by 4 bases and J by 3 bases, with 17 bases between. This CDR3 is 16 amino acids long. In DNA, the CDR3 is TGCGCCAGCAGCACATTATCAGGGGCTGACTACAATGAGCAGTTCTTC. It specifies CASSTLSGADYNEQFF.

The chain combines TRBV29-1 with TRBJ2-1; D is perhaps TRBD1 or TRBD2 (5 bases each). Germline V gene sequence: CDR1 SQVTM, CDR2 ANQGSEA. This CDR3 region has 16 residues. With 4 bases removed from V and 0 bases from J, the gap between germline ends came to 16 bases. CDR3 in DNA: TGCAGCGTTGGGGGTCGGGACGGGATCTCCTACAATGAGCAGTTCTTC. This encodes CSVGGRDGISYNEQFF.

This CDR3 reads CASSYLTSGPQETQYF. CDR3 nucleotide sequence: TGTGCCAGCAGCTATCTAACTAGCGGGCCCCAAGAGACCCAGTACTTC. The chain links TRBV11-2 to TRBJ2-5; 9 nucleotides line up with TRBD2. Germline V lookup: CDR1 SGHAT, CDR2 FQNNGV. V gave up 4 bases and J gave up 1 base; unmatched junction bases: 7. CDR3 length equals 16 residues. The variable domain in full, completed from reference TRBV11-2 and TRBJ2-5, reads EAGVAQSPRYKIIEKRQSVAFWCNPISGHATLYWYQQILGQGPKLLIQFQNNGVVDDSQLPKDRFSAERLKGVDSTLKIQPAKLEDSAVYLCASSYLTSGPQETQYFGPGTRLLVL.

This clone has just one count. Other DNA sequences from this sample encode an identical CDR3 as well. V gene TRBV18 combines with J gene TRBJ2-3; D unresolved. Per the germline V gene, CDR1 is KGHSH and CDR2 is LQKENI. The V gene lost 3 bases and the J gene lost 0 bases, with 7 bases spanning the gap. The CDR3 covers 14 residues. The CDR3 DNA is TGTGCCAGCTCACCGACGGCTAGCACAGATACGCAGTATTTT. Residues: CASSPTASTDTQYF. The whole variable domain, remainder taken from reference TRBV18 and TRBJ2-3, is NAGVMQNPRHLVRRRGQEARLRCSPMKGHSHVYWYRQLPEEGLKFMVYLQKENIIDESGMPKERFSAEFPKEGPSILRIQQVVRGDSAAYFCASSPTASTDTQYFGPGTRLTVL.

The V call is TRBV19, the J call TRBJ2-5; 10 nucleotides line up with TRBD2. The germline V gene has CDR1 LNHDA and CDR2 SQIVND (reference sequence). Germline trimming cut 6 bases from V and 3 bases from J; bases unmatched to any gene: 4. CDR3 length: 14 residues. CDR3 sequence: CASRSGRAEETQYF. CDR3 nucleotide sequence: TGTGCCAGTAGGAGCGGGAGGGCGGAAGAGACCCAGTACTTC.

The chain joins TRBV5-4 to TRBJ2-4, with D hard to call. The CDR3 is 13 amino acids. V was shortened by 3 bases and J by 1 base, with 5 bases between the two germline ends. Germline-derived CDR1 and CDR2 are SGHNT and YYREEE (reference sequence). The CDR3 loop is CASSSAAKNIQYF. The CDR3 DNA sequence: TGTGCCAGCAGCTCGGCGGCCAAAAACATTCAGTACTTC.

The chain has TRBV9 and TRBJ2-5; D gene unclear. The CDR3 covers 14 residues. Trimming removed 3 bases from V and 5 bases from J, with 14 bases in between. Looked up from germline, CDR1 is SGDLS and CDR2 is YYNGEE. This chain's CDR3 is CASSESFLRETQYF. The CDR3 bases are TGTGCCAGCAGCGAGTCTTTCCTGAGGGAGACCCAGTACTTC.